This is a list of T cell receptor beta chains from one sample in a study of a mutant IDH1 vaccine in newly diagnosed glioma. These receptors are not linked to any known antigen. Sequenced by immunoSEQ multiplex PCR; TCRdb stores in-frame clones only, minus some. The data contain about 27,000 clones, about 76% of them singletons. The sequencing here drew on PBMCs, taken from a glioma patient whose treatment included an IDH1 peptide vaccine. Receptors were obtained from a man aged 50 or older with glioma. CDR3s include the opening cysteine and the closing phenylalanine or tryptophan. The order of the fields is V gene, D gene, clone size, J gene, CDR3 protein, CDR3 DNA. The D gene is left open where the match is weak. The listing skips clone size in some rows; elsewhere it reads once, few, many or a size class.

V gene: TRBV6-4
D gene: TRBD1
clone size: few
J gene: TRBJ2-3
CDR3 protein: CASSPGQGADTQYF
CDR3 DNA: TGTGCCAGCAGTCCCGGACAGGGGGCAGATACGCAGTATTTT

V gene: TRBV11-2
D gene: -
clone size: -
J gene: TRBJ1-2
CDR3 protein: CASSAVQRASLVYGYTF
CDR3 DNA: TGTGCCAGCAGCGCTGTACAAAGGGCTTCGTTGGTATATGGCTACACCTTC

V gene: TRBV5-4
D gene: TRBD2
clone size: -
J gene: TRBJ2-2
CDR3 protein: CASSLLGSGGTGELFF
CDR3 DNA: TGTGCCAGCAGCCTTCTGGGGAGCGGGGGGACCGGGGAGCTGTTTTTT

V gene: TRBV18
D gene: TRBD2
clone size: -
J gene: TRBJ2-1
CDR3 protein: CASSPTSLAYNEQFF
CDR3 DNA: TGTGCCAGCTCACCGACTAGCTTAGCCTACAATGAGCAGTTCTTC

V gene: TRBV29-1
D gene: -
clone size: few
J gene: TRBJ2-1
CDR3 protein: CSPTRENEQFF
CDR3 DNA: TGCAGCCCGACCAGGGAAAATGAGCAGTTCTTC

V gene: TRBV6-6
D gene: -
clone size: -
J gene: TRBJ1-1
CDR3 protein: CASRKGTMNTEAFF
CDR3 DNA: TGTGCCAGCAGGAAAGGCACTATGAACACTGAAGCTTTCTTT

V gene: TRBV15
D gene: -
clone size: -
J gene: TRBJ2-7
CDR3 protein: CATSRDRLFGEQYF
CDR3 DNA: TGTGCCACCAGCAGAGATCGGCTCTTTGGCGAGCAGTACTTC

V gene: TRBV9
D gene: TRBD1
clone size: once
J gene: TRBJ1-4
CDR3 protein: CASSPGQINEKLFF
CDR3 DNA: TGTGCCAGCAGTCCGGGACAGATAAATGAAAAACTGTTTTTT

V gene: TRBV29-1
D gene: -
clone size: few
J gene: TRBJ1-1
CDR3 protein: CSVGADHTEAFF
CDR3 DNA: TGCAGCGTTGGTGCAGACCACACTGAAGCTTTCTTT

V gene: TRBV5-1
D gene: TRBD1
clone size: once
J gene: TRBJ1-1
CDR3 protein: CASSSEGGKTEAFF
CDR3 DNA: TGCGCCAGCAGCTCCGAAGGGGGCAAAACTGAAGCTTTCTTT

V gene: TRBV18
D gene: TRBD1
clone size: -
J gene: TRBJ2-7
CDR3 protein: CASSPAGTGAGYEQYF
CDR3 DNA: TGTGCCAGCTCACCAGCCGGGACAGGGGCAGGCTACGAGCAGTACTTC

V gene: TRBV2
D gene: -
clone size: -
J gene: TRBJ1-1
CDR3 protein: CASFDPLENTEAFF
CDR3 DNA: TGTGCCAGCTTTGACCCCCTAGAGAACACTGAAGCTTTCTTT

V gene: TRBV5-1
D gene: -
clone size: -
J gene: TRBJ1-1
CDR3 protein: CASSSQTGTNTEAFF
CDR3 DNA: TGCGCCAGCAGCTCACAGACGGGTACGAACACTGAAGCTTTCTTT

V gene: TRBV5-4
D gene: TRBD1
clone size: -
J gene: TRBJ1-2
CDR3 protein: CASSTPDRTDYGYTF
CDR3 DNA: TGTGCCAGCAGTACTCCGGACAGGACTGACTATGGCTACACCTTC

V gene: TRBV4-1
D gene: TRBD1
clone size: -
J gene: TRBJ2-7
CDR3 protein: CASSPTGASLYEQYF
CDR3 DNA: TGCGCCAGCAGCCCGACAGGGGCCTCACTATACGAGCAGTACTTC

V gene: TRBV7-9
D gene: -
clone size: -
J gene: TRBJ2-5
CDR3 protein: CASSLARSGGETQYF
CDR3 DNA: TGTGCCAGCAGCTTAGCGCGGTCGGGTGGGGAGACCCAGTACTTC

V gene: TRBV18
D gene: TRBD1
clone size: -
J gene: TRBJ2-7
CDR3 protein: CASSARGSYEQYF
CDR3 DNA: TGTGCCAGCTCAGCCAGGGGGAGCTACGAGCAGTACTTC

V gene: TRBV6-6
D gene: -
clone size: -
J gene: TRBJ1-5
CDR3 protein: CASSPTHPAQPQHF
CDR3 DNA: TGTGCCAGCAGCCCAACACATCCGGCTCAGCCCCAGCATTTT

V gene: TRBV2
D gene: TRBD1
clone size: -
J gene: TRBJ2-3
CDR3 protein: CASSGNRGSDTQYF
CDR3 DNA: TGTGCCAGCAGTGGGAACAGGGGTTCAGATACGCAGTATTTT

V gene: TRBV30
D gene: -
clone size: -
J gene: TRBJ1-3
CDR3 protein: CAWSSGGRVGDTIYF
CDR3 DNA: TGTGCCTGGAGCTCCGGCGGCAGGGTAGGAGACACCATATATTTT

V gene: TRBV5-6
D gene: TRBD2
clone size: -
J gene: TRBJ2-7
CDR3 protein: CASSGGTSGEQYF
CDR3 DNA: TGTGCCAGCAGCGGCGGGACTAGCGGTGAGCAGTACTTC

V gene: TRBV27
D gene: -
clone size: -
J gene: TRBJ2-5
CDR3 protein: CASSRGQTKETQYF
CDR3 DNA: TGTGCCAGCAGCCGCGGACAGACGAAAGAGACCCAGTACTTC

V gene: TRBV4-1
D gene: -
clone size: -
J gene: TRBJ2-1
CDR3 protein: CASSQGIHGSREQFF
CDR3 DNA: TGCGCCAGCAGCCAAGGGATCCATGGGTCCCGTGAGCAGTTCTTC

V gene: TRBV7-9
D gene: -
clone size: -
J gene: TRBJ2-5
CDR3 protein: CASSLMEETQYF
CDR3 DNA: TGTGCCAGCAGCTTAATGGAGGAGACCCAGTACTTC

V gene: TRBV6-1
D gene: -
clone size: -
J gene: TRBJ1-1
CDR3 protein: CATLFRLQNTEAFF
CDR3 DNA: TGTGCCACTCTCTTCCGGCTCCAGAACACTGAAGCTTTCTTT

V gene: TRBV13
D gene: TRBD2
clone size: -
J gene: TRBJ2-7
CDR3 protein: CASSFGLAGGEQYF
CDR3 DNA: TGTGCCAGCAGCTTTGGACTAGCGGGAGGCGAGCAGTACTTC

V gene: TRBV18
D gene: -
clone size: -
J gene: TRBJ1-5
CDR3 protein: CASSADFSNQPQHF
CDR3 DNA: TGTGCCAGCTCGGCTGATTTTAGCAATCAGCCCCAGCATTTT

V gene: TRBV4-3
D gene: -
clone size: -
J gene: TRBJ1-1
CDR3 protein: CASSSGQTNTEAFF
CDR3 DNA: TGCGCCAGCAGCTCAGGACAGACGAACACTGAAGCTTTCTTT